This TCR beta chain was captured by sequencing in a study of vaccination and CD4 T cells after COVID-19. The germline V and J ends were trimmed by 3 bases and 6 bases, with 7 bases remaining between them. The CDR3 length is 12 residues. Per the germline V gene, CDR1 is MNHEY and CDR2 is SMNVEV (reference sequence). Oncomine TCR Beta short-read sequencing was applied to DNA from cultured CD4+ T cells. One entry per CDR3 protein results from TCRdb running MiXCR on the PCR reads. Of over 20,000 distinct CDR3 sequences in the sample, around 48% were seen once. As to treatment: roughly 11-day PBMC culture with coronavirus spike peptide pools or control peptides (ViraFEST assay). A remark on this clonotype: No antigen is known for it.

The sequence was collected from a human donor who had recovered from COVID-19. The rearrangement uses TRBV27 and TRBJ2-3; possibly TRBD1 for D (6 bases). Sequencing was carried out using CD4+ T cells from blood, cultured in vitro. The CDR3 region has the DNA TGTGCCAGCAGTTTTAGGGGGGATACGCAGTATTTT. It encodes CASSFRGDTQYF.